What follows are 5 T cell receptor beta chains derived from one specimen sequenced in a study of T cells after yellow fever vaccination. From the 5' RACE reads, TCRdb called clonotypes with MiXCR, one entry per CDR3 protein. Of 200,000 to 300,000 distinct CDR3 sequences listed, 5.5% to 8.5% are singletons. The sequencing here drew on CD4+ T cells sorted from PBMCs, taken on the day of the yellow fever booster vaccination. Every receptor here comes from a man between 25 and 39 years old who received the YFV17D yellow fever vaccine.

This rearrangement joins TRBV5-1 to TRBJ1-1; D is unresolved. The CDR3 is 14 amino acids. Trimming pared 2 bases from V and 2 bases from J, leaving 10 bases between. Germline CDR1 is SGHRS and CDR2 is YFSETQ. The CDR3 protein is CASSFSDSNTEAFF. For the CDR3, the DNA is TGCGCCAGCAGCTTTAGTGATTCTAACACTGAAGCTTTCTTT.

This clonotype was recorded many times. The V call is TRBV28, the J call TRBJ1-2; 11 bases align to TRBD1. V was clipped by 3 bases and J by 3 bases; unmatched bases: 6. The length of the CDR3 is 16 residues. Germline V CDR1 and CDR2: MDHEN, SYDVKM. CDR3: CASSFRTGGYDYGYTF. CDR3 DNA: TGTGCCAGCAGTTTCAGGACAGGGGGCTATGACTATGGCTACACCTTC.

This clonotype was seen repeatedly, ten times or more. This chain connects TRBV7-9 to TRBJ2-7; possible D gene TRBD2, 7 bases. CDR1 is SEHNR, CDR2 FQNEAQ, per germline (reference sequence). The CDR3 runs 14 residues. V dropped 0 bases and J dropped 4 bases, with 10 bases sitting between them. The CDR3 loop reads CASSLAGGGYEQYF. DNA of the CDR3: TGTGCCAGCAGCTTAGCGGGAGGGGGATACGAGCAGTACTTC. The entire variable domain, with the rest obtained from reference TRBV7-9 and TRBJ2-7, is as follows: DTGVSQNPRHKITKRGQNVTFRCDPISEHNRLYWYRQTLGQGPEFLTYFQNEAQLEKSRLLSDRFSAERPKGSFSTLEIQRTEQGDSAMYLCASSLAGGGYEQYFGPGTRLTVT.

The chain employs TRBV5-1 and TRBJ2-2; 7 bases align to TRBD1. CDR1 is SGHRS, CDR2 YFSETQ, per germline. The V segment lost 2 bases and the J segment 1 base; nucleotides outside the gene matches: 2. The CDR3 runs 15 residues. The CDR3 sequence: CASSFTGVNTGELFF. DNA of the CDR3: TGCGCCAGCAGCTTTACAGGGGTGAACACCGGGGAGCTGTTTTTT.

The sample holds many counts of this clonotype. The chain employs TRBV10-3 and TRBJ2-1; D is tentatively TRBD1 or TRBD2 (6 bases each). V was clipped by 2 bases and J by 7 bases, with 18 bases between them. The CDR3 contains 16 residues. CDR1 and CDR2 (germline): ENHRY, SYGVKD. The CDR3 spells CAISEDKQGRRNEQFF. DNA for the CDR3: TGTGCCATCAGTGAGGATAAGCAGGGGAGGAGGAATGAGCAGTTCTTC.